This TCR beta chain comes out of a study of blood T cells in healthy people across ages (dated by TCRdb to the mid-2010s). About the investigation overall: In model experiments, template switching captured about one uniquely barcoded TCR beta cDNA molecule for every two T cells. Using deep sequencing normalized with unique cDNA molecular identifiers, the study measured how TCR beta repertoire diversity changes with age. Four age groups were formed from the donors: young (average about 16 years), middle-aged (just under 40), aged (under 70) and long-lived (about 80). To avoid experimental bias, donors of different ages were randomly spread across the sequencing lanes. The study analyzed two additional independent replicas of 1 million unique cDNA reads from the same blood draw for two donors, one aged 18 to 30 and one aged 80 or older. The full study reports these points: Total diversity estimates from one million sequenced T cells were considered lower bounds and underestimates. Observed TCR beta diversity per million T cells fell roughly linearly with age, and a significant reduction was already apparent by age roughly 40. Bulk unsorted PBMC profiling prevented conclusive comparison of naive and antigen-experienced compartments. Compared with the aged group, more naive CD4+ T cells, fewer expanded clones and increased TCR diversity were shown by the long-lived group, suggesting age selection. Observed TCR beta diversity correlated strongly with the percentage of naive T cells measured by flow cytometry. The CMV infection status of donors was not known, potentially confounding age-related changes in expanded clonotypes.

The method behind the library was 5' RACE. Sequencing was performed on an Illumina HiSeq 2500. A second about 7 to 12 cycle PCR used a sample-barcoded 5' primer and a J-beta primer mix. Each TCR beta cDNA molecule received a unique molecular identifier from a template-switch 5' adaptor carrying 12 random nucleotides. Each sample yielded at least 3 million CDR3-containing paired-end reads. The Mint cDNA synthesis kit, primed by a TRBC-specific oligonucleotide, was used to synthesize first-strand cDNA from all RNA. After uracil-DNA glycosylase treatment, a first 18-cycle PCR used universal primers M1SS and BC2_uni_R on all cDNA. The source study handled its data this way. For normalization, 1 million high-quality reads were randomly selected from each sample, with every read carrying a distinct molecular identifier. Instead of being binned into consensus sequences, reads with shared molecular identifiers were discarded. MiTCR, run with a Q25 quality threshold and the strictest error-elimination algorithm, handled CDR3 identification, clonotype clustering and error correction. A nonparametric unseen species model with Euler transformation was used to estimate lower-bound total TCR beta diversity. TCRdb reran the public reads through fastp at Q25 and MiXCR, keeping productive beta chains. One record per CDR3 amino acid sequence lists the most common genes and DNA. It is TCRdb's table, rather than the study itself, that gives the V and J calls and clone size. Within this sample are under 1,000,000 distinct CDR3 sequences, with about half of them counted one time only. The ten largest clones take up around a sixth of the sample.

In its sample, this clonotype was seen many times. The antigen it binds to is not known. Base qualities are missing; no much larger clone stands one base away. The roughly 39 donors, aged about 6 to 95 years, were systemically healthy Caucasian individuals from Russia. Around 9.7 milliliters of peripheral blood were collected from each donor into EDTA-treated Vacutainer tubes. Ficoll-Paque density-gradient centrifugation was used to isolate PBMCs, with at least 6.5 million per sample. Total RNA was extracted from PBMCs with Trizol reagent, with at least 6 micrograms obtained per sample. The percentages of naive CD45RAhigh/CD27high T cells were determined by flow cytometry on a PBMC aliquot from every donor. The CDR3 goes from the cysteine to the phenylalanine over 15 residues. Only the CDR3 region is kept as DNA, spanning 45 bases read in frame from base 1. Trimming takes 0 bases from V and 4 bases from J, and the germline ends sit 12 bases apart. The germline V gene (reference sequence) sets CDR1 to PRHDT and CDR2 to FYEKMQ.

The sequence came from an elderly man in good health. This receptor chain uses TRBV13 and TRBJ2-5; TRBD1 is a possible D gene, resting on 6 matching bases. Specimen: blood. The CDR3 reads CASSLGRQGRETQYF. The DNA is TGTGCCAGCAGCTTAGGTCGGCAGGGGCGAGAGACCCAGTACTTC.